These T cell receptor beta chains were read from a single sample in a study of Graves' ophthalmopathy and Graves' hyperthyroidism. TCRdb called the multiplex PCR reads again in MiXCR, with one record for every CDR3 protein. The sample consists of 600,000 to 700,000 distinct CDR3 sequences, roughly 41% of them appearing once. The sample was peripheral blood. The source is an adult man with Graves' ophthalmopathy. Both conserved end residues are part of each CDR3. A D gene is named only where the DNA matches it firmly. Rows may omit the clone size; those that give it use once, few, many or a size class.

TRBV15	many	TRBD1	TRBJ1-1	TGTGCCACCAGCAGAGATAACATAATCCGGGACAGAGGGTCTGAAGCTTTCTTT	CATSRDNIIRDRGSEAFF
TRBV24-1	NA	TRBD1	TRBJ1-5	TGCGCCAGCAGCTTGGGCCAGGGGGCCAATCAGCCCCAGCATTTT	CASSLGQGANQPQHF
TRBV7-8	NA	NA	TRBJ1-2	TGTGCCAGCAGCTTACGAAGGGGGGCGTATGGCTACACCTTC	CASSLRRGAYGYTF
TRBV7-2	many	TRBD1	TRBJ1-5	TGTGCCAGCACGCTCACAGGGGATATCAATCAGCCCCAGCATTTT	CASTLTGDINQPQHF
TRBV19	many	NA	TRBJ1-5	TGTGCCAGTAGTCCTCCGGACCCCTACAATCAGCCCCAGCATTTT	CASSPPDPYNQPQHF
TRBV20-1	many	TRBD1	TRBJ1-5	TGCAGTGCCAGATCTCAGGGGGCGGGCAATCAGCCCCAGCATTTT	CSARSQGAGNQPQHF
TRBV9	many	NA	TRBJ1-2	TGTGCCAGCAGCACTGAAGGCAGACCTATCGGGGGCTACACCTTC	CASSTEGRPIGGYTF
TRBV29-1	many	NA	TRBJ1-1	TGCAGCGTCCATCCTCGCGGGGTATCGTACACTGAAGCTTTCTTT	CSVHPRGVSYTEAFF
TRBV9	NA	TRBD2	TRBJ2-1	TGTGCCAGCAGCGCCGGGACTAGCGGGGACAATGAGCAGTTCTTC	CASSAGTSGDNEQFF
TRBV2	NA	NA	TRBJ1-1	TGTGCCAGCAGTGGGCCTGACGGCACTGAAGCTTTCTTT	CASSGPDGTEAFF
TRBV10-3	many	NA	TRBJ2-7	TGTGCCATCAGTAGCAGGGAGCCCTACGAGCAGTACTTC	CAISSREPYEQYF
TRBV6-5	NA	TRBD1	TRBJ2-2	TGTGCCGGCCAATCAGGGGACAGCACCGGGGAGCTGTTTTTT	CAGQSGDSTGELFF
TRBV4-1	NA	NA	TRBJ1-2	TGCGCCAGCAGCCAAGATCTAGCACAGGGAGTCAACTATGGCTACACCTTC	CASSQDLAQGVNYGYTF
TRBV19	NA	NA	TRBJ1-2	TGTGCCAGTAATATAGATCCAGTTTCTAACTATGGCTACACCTTC	CASNIDPVSNYGYTF
TRBV12-3/TRBV12-4	NA	NA	TRBJ1-2	TGTGCCAGCAGTCTCCTCCCGGACAGCTATGGCTACACCTTC	CASSLLPDSYGYTF
TRBV7-8	many	NA	TRBJ2-5	TGTGCCAGCAGCTTAGATGGCCTATTCCAAGAGACCCAGTACTTC	CASSLDGLFQETQYF
TRBV2	NA	TRBD1	TRBJ2-3	TGTGCCAGCAGTGTTGGACAGGGTCCAGATACGCAGTATTTT	CASSVGQGPDTQYF
TRBV7-6	NA	NA	TRBJ2-5	TGCGCCAGCAGCCAATGGGGGGGGGCTCAAGAGACCCAGTACTTC	CASSQWGGAQETQYF
TRBV7-8	many	NA	TRBJ1-1	TGTGCCAGCAGCTTATTGGCCTCCTACGACAGGTTTGAAGCTTTCTTT	CASSLLASYDRFEAFF
TRBV6-5	NA	TRBD1	TRBJ1-2	TGTGCCAGCAGTCCCTGGACAGGCCAAGACGTCTATGGCTACACCTTC	CASSPWTGQDVYGYTF
TRBV13	few	TRBD2	TRBJ2-7	TGTGCCAGCAGCCTCCGGGGCGGGGGGTACGAGCAGTACTTC	CASSLRGGGYEQYF
TRBV10-3	many	TRBD1	TRBJ1-2	TGTGCCATCAGTGAGTCCGCAGGGGGAGAAGGCTACACCTTC	CAISESAGGEGYTF
TRBV7-9	NA	NA	TRBJ2-5	TGTGCCGGCAGCCCCATCCTCCAAGAGACACAGTACTTC	CAGSPILQETQYF